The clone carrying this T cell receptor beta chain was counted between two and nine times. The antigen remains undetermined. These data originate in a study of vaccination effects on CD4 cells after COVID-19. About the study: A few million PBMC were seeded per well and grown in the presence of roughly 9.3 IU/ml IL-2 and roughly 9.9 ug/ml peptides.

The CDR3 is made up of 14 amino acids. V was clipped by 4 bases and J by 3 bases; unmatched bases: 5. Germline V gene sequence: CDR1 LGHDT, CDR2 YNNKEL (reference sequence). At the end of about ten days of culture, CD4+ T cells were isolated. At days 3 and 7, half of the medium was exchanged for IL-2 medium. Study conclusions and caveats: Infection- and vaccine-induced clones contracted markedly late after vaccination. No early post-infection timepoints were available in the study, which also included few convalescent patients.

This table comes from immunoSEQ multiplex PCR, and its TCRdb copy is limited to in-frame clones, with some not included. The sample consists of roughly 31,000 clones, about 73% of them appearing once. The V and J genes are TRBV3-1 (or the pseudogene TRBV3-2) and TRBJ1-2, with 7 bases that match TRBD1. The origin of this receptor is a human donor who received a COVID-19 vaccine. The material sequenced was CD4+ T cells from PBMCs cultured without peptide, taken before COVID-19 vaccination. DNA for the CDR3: TGTGCCAGCAGCCCGAGAGACAGGGACTATGGCTACACCTTC. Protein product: CASSPRDRDYGYTF.